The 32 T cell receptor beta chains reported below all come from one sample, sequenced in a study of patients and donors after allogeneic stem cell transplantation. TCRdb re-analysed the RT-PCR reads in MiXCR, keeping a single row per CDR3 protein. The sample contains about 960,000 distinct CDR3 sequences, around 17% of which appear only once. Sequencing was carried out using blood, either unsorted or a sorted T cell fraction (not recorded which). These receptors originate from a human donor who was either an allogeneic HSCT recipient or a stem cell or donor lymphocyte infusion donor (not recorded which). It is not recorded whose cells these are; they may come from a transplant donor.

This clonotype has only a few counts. The CDR3, as DNA: TGTGCCAGCAGCTTCAGGGGTTTGGCCACTGAAGCTTTCTTT. It is translated as CASSFRGLATEAFF. This chain connects TRBV5-5 to TRBJ1-1; D is perhaps TRBD1 (6 bases). Between the trimmed V and J ends, which lost 2 bases and 4 bases, there was a span of 12 bases. The CDR3 loop spans 14 amino acids. The germline CDR1 and CDR2 sequences are SGHKS and YYEKEE (reference sequence).

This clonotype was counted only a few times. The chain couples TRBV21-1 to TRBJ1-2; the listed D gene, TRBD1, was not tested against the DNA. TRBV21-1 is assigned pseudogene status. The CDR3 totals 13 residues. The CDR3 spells CASSKGQDYGYTF. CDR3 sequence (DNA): TGTGCCAGCAGCAAAGGACAGGACTATGGCTACACCTTC.

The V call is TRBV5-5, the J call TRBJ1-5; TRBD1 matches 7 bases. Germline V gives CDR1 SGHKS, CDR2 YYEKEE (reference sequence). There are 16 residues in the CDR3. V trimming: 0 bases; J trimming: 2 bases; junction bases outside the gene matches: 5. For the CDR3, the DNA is TGTGCCAGCAGCTTGGATGCCAGGGGGGGCAATCAGCCCCAGCATTTT. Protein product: CASSLDARGGNQPQHF.

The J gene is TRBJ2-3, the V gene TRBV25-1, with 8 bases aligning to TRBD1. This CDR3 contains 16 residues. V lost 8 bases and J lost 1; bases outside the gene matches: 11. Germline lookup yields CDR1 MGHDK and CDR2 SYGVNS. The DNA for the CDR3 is TGTGCCAGCCGAGCCGGGACAGGCCTCGGCACAGATACGCAGTATTTT. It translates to CASRAGTGLGTDTQYF.

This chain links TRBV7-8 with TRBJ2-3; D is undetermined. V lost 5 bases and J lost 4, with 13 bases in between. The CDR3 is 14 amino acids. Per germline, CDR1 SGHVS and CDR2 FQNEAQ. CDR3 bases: TGTGCCAGCAGCGCAGATTTTCGTCCAGATACGCAGTATTTT. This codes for CASSADFRPDTQYF. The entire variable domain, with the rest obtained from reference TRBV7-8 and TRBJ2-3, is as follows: GAGVSQSPRYKVAKRGQDVALRCDPISGHVSLFWYQQALGQGPEFLTYFQNEAQLDKSGLPSDRFFAERPEGSVSTLKIQRTQQEDSAVYLCASSADFRPDTQYFGPGTRLTVL.

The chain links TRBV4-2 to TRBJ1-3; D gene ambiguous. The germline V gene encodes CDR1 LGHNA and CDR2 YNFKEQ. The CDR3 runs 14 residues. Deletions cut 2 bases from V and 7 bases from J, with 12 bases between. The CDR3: CASSQRTSRNTIYF. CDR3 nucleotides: TGTGCCAGCAGCCAACGGACGAGTAGGAACACCATATATTTT.

CDR3 residues: CASSLPADGNTIYF. The CDR3 DNA reads as TGTGCCAGCAGCTTACCGGCAGACGGAAACACCATATATTTT. The chain has TRBV7-9 and TRBJ1-3, with D unresolved. Germline V gene lookup returns CDR1 SEHNR and CDR2 FQNEAQ (reference sequence). The CDR3 extends over 14 amino acids. V dropped 2 bases and J dropped 4 bases, with 9 bases sitting between them.

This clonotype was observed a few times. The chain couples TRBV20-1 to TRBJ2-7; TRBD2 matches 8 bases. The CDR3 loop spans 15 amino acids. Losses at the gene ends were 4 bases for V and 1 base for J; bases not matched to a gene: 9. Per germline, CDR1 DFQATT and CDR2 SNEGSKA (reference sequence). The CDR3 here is CSAKLSGDHSYEQYF. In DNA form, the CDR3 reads TGCAGTGCTAAACTTAGCGGGGATCATTCCTACGAGCAGTACTTC.

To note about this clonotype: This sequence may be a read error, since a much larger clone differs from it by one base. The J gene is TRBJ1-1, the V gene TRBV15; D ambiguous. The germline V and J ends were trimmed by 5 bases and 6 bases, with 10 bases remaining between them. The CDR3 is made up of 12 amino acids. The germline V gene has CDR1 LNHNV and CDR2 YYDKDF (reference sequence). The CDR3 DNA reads TGTGCCACCAGCGTCAGACGAGCTGAAGCTTTCTTT. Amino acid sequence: CATSVRRAEAFF.

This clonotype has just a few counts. In nucleotides, the CDR3 is TGTGCCAGCAGCTTATTAGGGAAGTCGGGCTATGGCTACACCTTC. Residues: CASSLLGKSGYGYTF. The chain couples TRBV7-9 to TRBJ1-2; no reliable D call. V shed 2 bases and J shed 4 bases, with 14 bases lying between them. Germline V lookup: CDR1 SEHNR, CDR2 FQNEAQ (reference sequence). The CDR3 contains 15 residues.

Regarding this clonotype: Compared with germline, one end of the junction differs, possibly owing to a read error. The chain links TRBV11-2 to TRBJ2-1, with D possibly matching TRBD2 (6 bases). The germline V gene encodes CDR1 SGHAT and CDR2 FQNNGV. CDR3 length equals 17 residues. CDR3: CASSLGSRGVIGNGQFF. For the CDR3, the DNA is TGTGCCAGCAGCTTAGGTTCGCGCGGGGTTATAGGGAATGGGCAGTTCTTC.

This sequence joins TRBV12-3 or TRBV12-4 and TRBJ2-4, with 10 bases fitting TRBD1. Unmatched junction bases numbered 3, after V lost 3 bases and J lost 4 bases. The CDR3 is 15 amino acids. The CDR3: CASSFRQGAKNIQYF. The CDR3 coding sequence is TGTGCCAGCAGTTTTAGACAGGGGGCTAAAAACATTCAGTACTTC.

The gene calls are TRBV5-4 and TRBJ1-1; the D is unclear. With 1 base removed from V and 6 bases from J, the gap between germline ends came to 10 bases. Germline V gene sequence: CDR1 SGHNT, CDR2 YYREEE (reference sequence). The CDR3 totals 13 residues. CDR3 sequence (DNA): TGTGCCAGCAGCTTGTTCGGTAGGGCTGAAGCTTTCTTT. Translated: CASSLFGRAEAFF. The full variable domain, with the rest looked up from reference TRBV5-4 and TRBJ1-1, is ETGVTQSPTHLIKTRGQQVTLRCSSQSGHNTVSWYQQALGQGPQFIFQYYREEENGRGNFPPRFSGLQFPNYSSELNVNALELDDSALYLCASSLFGRAEAFFGQGTRLTVV.

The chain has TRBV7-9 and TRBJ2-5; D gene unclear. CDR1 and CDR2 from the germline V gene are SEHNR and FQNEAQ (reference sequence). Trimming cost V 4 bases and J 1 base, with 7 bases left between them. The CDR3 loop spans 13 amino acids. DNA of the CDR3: TGTGCCAGCAGCTCCCCTTTCCAAGAGACCCAGTACTTC. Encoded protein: CASSSPFQETQYF.

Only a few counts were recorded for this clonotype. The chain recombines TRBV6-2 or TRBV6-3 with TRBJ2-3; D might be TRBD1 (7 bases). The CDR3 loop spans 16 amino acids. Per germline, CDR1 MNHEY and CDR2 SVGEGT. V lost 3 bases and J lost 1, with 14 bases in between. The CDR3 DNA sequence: TGTGCCAGCAGTTATCGCAGGGGGGCGCGCACAGATACGCAGTATTTT. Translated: CASSYRRGARTDTQYF.

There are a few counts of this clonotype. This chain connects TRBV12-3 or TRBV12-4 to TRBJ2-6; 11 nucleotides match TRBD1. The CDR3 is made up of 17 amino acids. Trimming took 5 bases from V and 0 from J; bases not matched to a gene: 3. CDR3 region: CASSPGTGGSGANVLTF. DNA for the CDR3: TGTGCCAGCAGTCCAGGGACAGGGGGCTCTGGGGCCAACGTCCTGACTTTC.

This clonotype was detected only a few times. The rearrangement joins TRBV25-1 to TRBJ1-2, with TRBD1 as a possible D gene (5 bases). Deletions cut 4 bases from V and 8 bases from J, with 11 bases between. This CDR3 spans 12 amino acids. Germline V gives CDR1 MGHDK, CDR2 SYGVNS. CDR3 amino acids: CASSVVGAGYTF. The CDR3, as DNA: TGTGCCAGCAGTGTGGTCGGGGCCGGCTACACCTTC.

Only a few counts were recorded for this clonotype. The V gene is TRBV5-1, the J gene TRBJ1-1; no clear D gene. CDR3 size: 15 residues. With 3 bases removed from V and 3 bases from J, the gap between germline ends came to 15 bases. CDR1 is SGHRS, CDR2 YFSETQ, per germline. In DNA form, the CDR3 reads TGCGCCAGCAGCTCAGTCGGCGTCTGGGACACTGAAGCTTTCTTT. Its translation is CASSSVGVWDTEAFF.

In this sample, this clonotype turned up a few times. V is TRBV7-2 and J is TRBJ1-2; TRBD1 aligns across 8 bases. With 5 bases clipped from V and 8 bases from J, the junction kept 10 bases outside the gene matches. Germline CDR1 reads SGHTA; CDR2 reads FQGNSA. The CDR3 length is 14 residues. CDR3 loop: CASSGGQGESGYTF. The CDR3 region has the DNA TGTGCCAGCAGCGGCGGACAGGGCGAGAGCGGCTACACCTTC.

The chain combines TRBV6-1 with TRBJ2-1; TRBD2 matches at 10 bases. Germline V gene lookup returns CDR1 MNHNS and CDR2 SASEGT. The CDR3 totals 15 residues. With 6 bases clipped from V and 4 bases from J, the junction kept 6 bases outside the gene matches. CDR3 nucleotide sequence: TGTGCCAGCAGGTATCTAGCGGGAGCTTACAATGAGCAGTTCTTC. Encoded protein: CASRYLAGAYNEQFF.

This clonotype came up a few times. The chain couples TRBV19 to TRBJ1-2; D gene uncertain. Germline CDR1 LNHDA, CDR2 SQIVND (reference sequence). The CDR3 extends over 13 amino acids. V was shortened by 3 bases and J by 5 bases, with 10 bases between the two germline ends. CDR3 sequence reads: CASSIWAGYGYTF. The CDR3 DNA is TGTGCCAGTAGTATTTGGGCGGGTTATGGCTACACCTTC.

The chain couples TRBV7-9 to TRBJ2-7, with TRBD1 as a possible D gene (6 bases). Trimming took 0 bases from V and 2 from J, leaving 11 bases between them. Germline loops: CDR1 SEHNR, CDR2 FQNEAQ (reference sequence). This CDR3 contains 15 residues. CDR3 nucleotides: TGTGCCAGCAGCTTAGCTGGACAGCTGGCCTACGAGCAGTACTTC. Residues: CASSLAGQLAYEQYF.

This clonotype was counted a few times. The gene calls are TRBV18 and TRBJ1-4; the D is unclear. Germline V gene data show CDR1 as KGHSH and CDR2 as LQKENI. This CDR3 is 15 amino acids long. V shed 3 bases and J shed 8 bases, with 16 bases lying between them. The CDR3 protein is CASSPDLRGYEKLFF. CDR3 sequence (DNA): TGTGCCAGCTCACCTGACCTCCGAGGATACGAAAAACTGTTTTTT. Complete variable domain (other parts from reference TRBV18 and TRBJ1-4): NAGVMQNPRHLVRRRGQEARLRCSPMKGHSHVYWYRQLPEEGLKFMVYLQKENIIDESGMPKERFSAEFPKEGPSILRIQQVVRGDSAAYFCASSPDLRGYEKLFFGSGTQLSVL.

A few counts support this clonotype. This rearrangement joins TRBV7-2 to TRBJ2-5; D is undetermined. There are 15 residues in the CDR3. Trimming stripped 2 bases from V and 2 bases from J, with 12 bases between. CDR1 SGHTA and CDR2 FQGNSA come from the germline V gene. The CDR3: CASSLPRPGQETQYF. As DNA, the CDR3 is TGTGCCAGCAGCTTACCCCGGCCAGGACAAGAGACCCAGTACTTC.

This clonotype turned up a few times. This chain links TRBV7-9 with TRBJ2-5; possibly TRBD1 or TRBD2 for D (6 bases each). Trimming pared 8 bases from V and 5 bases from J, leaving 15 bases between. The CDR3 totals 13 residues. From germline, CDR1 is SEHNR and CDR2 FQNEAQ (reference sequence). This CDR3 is CASCRGRQETQYF. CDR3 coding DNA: TGTGCCAGCTGCCGGGGGCGCCAGGAGACCCAGTACTTC. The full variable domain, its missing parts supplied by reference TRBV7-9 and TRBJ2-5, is DTGVSQNPRHKITKRGQNVTFRCDPISEHNRLYWYRQTLGQGPEFLTYFQNEAQLEKSRLLSDRFSAERPKGSFSTLEIQRTEQGDSAMYLCASCRGRQETQYFGPGTRLLVL.

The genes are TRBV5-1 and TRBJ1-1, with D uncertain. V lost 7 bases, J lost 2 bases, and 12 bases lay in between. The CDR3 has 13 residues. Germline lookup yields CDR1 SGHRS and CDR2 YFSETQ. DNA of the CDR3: TGCGCCAGCCGATCTGGGGTAAACACTGAAGCTTTCTTT. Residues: CASRSGVNTEAFF.

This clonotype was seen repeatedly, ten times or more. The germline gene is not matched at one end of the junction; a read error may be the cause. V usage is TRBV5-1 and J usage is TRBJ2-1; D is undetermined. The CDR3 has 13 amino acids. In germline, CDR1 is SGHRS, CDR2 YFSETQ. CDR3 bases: TGCGCCAGCAGCTTGGTCTCCAACAATGAGCAGTTCTTC. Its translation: CASSLVSNNEQFF. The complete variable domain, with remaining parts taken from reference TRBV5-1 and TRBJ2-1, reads KAGVTQTPRYLIKTRGQQVTLSCSPISGHRSVSWYQQTPGQGLQFLFEYFSETQRNKGNFPGRFSGRQFSNSRSEMNVSTLELGDSALYLCASSLVSNNEQFFGPGTRLTVL.

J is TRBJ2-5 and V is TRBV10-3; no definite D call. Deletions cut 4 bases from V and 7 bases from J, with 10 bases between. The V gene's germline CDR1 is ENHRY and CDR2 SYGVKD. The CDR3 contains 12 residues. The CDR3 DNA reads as TGTGCCATCAGTGGCAGCGTTGGGACCCAGTACTTC. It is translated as CAISGSVGTQYF.

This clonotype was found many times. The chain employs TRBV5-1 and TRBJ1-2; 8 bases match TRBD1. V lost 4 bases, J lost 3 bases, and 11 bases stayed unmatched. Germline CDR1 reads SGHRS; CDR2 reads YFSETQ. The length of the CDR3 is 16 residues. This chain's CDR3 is CASSPGTGIFDYGYTF. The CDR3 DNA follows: TGCGCCAGCAGCCCAGGGACAGGCATCTTTGACTATGGCTACACCTTC. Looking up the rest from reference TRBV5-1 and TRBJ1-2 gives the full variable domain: KAGVTQTPRYLIKTRGQQVTLSCSPISGHRSVSWYQQTPGQGLQFLFEYFSETQRNKGNFPGRFSGRQFSNSRSEMNVSTLELGDSALYLCASSPGTGIFDYGYTFGSGTRLTVV.

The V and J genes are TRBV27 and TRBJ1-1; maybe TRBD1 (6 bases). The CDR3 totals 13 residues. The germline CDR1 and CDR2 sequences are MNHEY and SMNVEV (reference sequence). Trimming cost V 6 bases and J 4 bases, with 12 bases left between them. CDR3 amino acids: CASRPLGATEAFF. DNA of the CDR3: TGTGCCAGCAGACCCCTGGGGGCCACTGAAGCTTTCTTT.

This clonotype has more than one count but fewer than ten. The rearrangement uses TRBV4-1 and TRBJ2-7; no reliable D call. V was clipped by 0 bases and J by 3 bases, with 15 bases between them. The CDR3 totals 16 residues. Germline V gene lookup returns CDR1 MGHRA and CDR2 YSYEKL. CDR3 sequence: CASSQESWAEIYEQYF. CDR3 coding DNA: TGCGCCAGCAGCCAAGAATCGTGGGCAGAGATCTACGAGCAGTACTTC.

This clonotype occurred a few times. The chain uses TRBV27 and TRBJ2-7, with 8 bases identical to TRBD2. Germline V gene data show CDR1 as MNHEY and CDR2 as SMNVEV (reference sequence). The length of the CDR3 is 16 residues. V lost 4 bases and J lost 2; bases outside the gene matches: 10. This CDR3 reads CASSSPGLAGTYEQYF. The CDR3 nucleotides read TGTGCCAGCAGTTCCCCCGGCCTAGCGGGTACCTACGAGCAGTACTTC.